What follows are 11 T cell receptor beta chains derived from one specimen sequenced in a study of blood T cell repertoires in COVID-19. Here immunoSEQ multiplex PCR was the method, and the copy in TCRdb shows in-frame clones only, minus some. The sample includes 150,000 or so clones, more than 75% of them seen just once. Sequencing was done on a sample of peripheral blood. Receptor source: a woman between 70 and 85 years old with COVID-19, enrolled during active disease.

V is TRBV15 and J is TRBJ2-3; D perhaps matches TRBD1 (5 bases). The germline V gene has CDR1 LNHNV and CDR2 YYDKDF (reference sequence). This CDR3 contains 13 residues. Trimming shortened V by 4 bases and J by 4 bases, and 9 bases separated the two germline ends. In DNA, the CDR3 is TGTGCCACCAGCAAGGGGCGCCCAGATACGCAGTATTTT. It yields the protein CATSKGRPDTQYF.

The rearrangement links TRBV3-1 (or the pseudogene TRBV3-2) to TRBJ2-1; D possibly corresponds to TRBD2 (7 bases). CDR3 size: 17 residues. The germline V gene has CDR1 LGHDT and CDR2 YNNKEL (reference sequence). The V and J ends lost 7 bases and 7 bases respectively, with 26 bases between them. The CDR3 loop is CASTRTGRGRQANEQFF. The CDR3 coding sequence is TGTGCCAGCACCCGAACAGGGCGGGGGCGCCAAGCAAATGAGCAGTTCTTC.

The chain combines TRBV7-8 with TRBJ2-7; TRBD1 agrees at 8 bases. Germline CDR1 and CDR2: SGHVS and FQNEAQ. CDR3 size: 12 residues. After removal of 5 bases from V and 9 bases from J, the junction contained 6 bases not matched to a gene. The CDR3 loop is CASSTRTGRQYF. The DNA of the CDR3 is TGTGCCAGCAGCACCCGGACAGGGAGGCAGTACTTC.

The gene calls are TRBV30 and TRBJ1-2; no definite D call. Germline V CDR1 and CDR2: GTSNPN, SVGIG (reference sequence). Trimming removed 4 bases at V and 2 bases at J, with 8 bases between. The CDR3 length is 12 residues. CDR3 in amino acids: CAWNGVNYGYTF. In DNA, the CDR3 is TGTGCCTGGAACGGGGTGAACTATGGCTACACCTTC.

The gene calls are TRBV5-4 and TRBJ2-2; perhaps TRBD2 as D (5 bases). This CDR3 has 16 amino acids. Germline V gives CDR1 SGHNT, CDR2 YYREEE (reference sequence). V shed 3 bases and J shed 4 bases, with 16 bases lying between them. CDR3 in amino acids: CASSSPPNGGTGELFF. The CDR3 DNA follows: TGTGCCAGCAGCTCCCCCCCAAACGGAGGCACCGGGGAGCTGTTTTTT.

CDR3 in amino acids: CASSGQGARPGELFF. The CDR3 nucleotides read TGTGCCAGTAGTGGGCAGGGGGCGCGGCCCGGGGAGCTGTTTTTT. This chain uses TRBV19 with TRBJ2-2; 8 bases line up with TRBD1. The CDR3 is made up of 15 amino acids. V dropped 5 bases and J dropped 6; count of bases not matched to a gene: 8. The germline V gene has CDR1 LNHDA and CDR2 SQIVND (reference sequence).

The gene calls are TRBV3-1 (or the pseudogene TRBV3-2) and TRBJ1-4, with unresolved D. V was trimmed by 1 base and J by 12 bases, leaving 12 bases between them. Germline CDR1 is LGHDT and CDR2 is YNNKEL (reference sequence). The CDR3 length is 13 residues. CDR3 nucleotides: TGTGCCAGCAGCCAAGTAACAGATATCGAACTGTTTTTT. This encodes CASSQVTDIELFF.

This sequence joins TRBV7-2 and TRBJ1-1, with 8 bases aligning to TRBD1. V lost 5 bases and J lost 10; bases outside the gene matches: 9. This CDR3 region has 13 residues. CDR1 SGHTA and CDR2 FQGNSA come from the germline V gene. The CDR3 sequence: CASSTDRGRTAFF. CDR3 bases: TGTGCCAGCAGCACAGACAGGGGAAGGACAGCTTTCTTT.

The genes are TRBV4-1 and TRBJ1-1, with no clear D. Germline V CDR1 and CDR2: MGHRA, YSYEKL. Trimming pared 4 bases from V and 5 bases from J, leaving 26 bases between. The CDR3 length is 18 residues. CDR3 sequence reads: CASSLFRFRDTPSTEAFF. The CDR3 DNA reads TGCGCCAGCAGCCTTTTCAGGTTCCGAGACACACCTTCTACTGAAGCTTTCTTT.

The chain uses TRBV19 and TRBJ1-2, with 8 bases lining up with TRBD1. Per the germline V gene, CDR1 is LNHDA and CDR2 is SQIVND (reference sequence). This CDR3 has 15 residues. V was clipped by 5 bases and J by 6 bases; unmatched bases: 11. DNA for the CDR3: TGTGCCAGTAGTCCAATGACAGGGGTAGCGGATGGCTACACCTTC. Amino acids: CASSPMTGVADGYTF.

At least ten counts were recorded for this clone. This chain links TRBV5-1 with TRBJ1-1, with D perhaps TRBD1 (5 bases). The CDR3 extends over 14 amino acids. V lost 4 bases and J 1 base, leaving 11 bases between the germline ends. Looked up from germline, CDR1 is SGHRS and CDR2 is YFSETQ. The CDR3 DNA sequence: TGCGCCAGCAGCCGGGGGTCGGGGAACACTGAAGCTTTCTTT. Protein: CASSRGSGNTEAFF.